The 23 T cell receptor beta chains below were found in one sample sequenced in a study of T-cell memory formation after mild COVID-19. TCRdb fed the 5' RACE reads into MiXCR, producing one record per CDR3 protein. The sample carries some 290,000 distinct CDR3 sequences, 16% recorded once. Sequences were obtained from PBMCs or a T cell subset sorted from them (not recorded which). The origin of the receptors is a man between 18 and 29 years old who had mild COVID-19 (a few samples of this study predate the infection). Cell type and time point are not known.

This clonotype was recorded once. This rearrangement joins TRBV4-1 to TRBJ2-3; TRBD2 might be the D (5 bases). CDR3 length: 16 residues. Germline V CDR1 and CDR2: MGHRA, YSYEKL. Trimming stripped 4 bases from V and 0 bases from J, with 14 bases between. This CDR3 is CASSPVGTSSTDTQYF. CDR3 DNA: TGCGCCAGCAGCCCGGTCGGAACTAGTAGCACAGATACGCAGTATTTT.

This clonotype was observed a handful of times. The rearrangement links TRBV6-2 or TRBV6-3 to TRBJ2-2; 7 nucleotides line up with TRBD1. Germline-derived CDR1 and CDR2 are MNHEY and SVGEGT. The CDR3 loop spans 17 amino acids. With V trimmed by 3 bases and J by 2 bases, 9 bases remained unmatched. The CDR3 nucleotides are TGTGCCAGCAGTTATCTCTTCGGGACAGATAACACCGGGGAGCTGTTTTTT. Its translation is CASSYLFGTDNTGELFF.

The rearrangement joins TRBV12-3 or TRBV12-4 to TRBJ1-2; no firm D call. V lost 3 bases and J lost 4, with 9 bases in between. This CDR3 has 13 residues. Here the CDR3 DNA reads TGTGCCAGCAGTTTCAGCCCTATCTATGGCTACACCTTC. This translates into CASSFSPIYGYTF.

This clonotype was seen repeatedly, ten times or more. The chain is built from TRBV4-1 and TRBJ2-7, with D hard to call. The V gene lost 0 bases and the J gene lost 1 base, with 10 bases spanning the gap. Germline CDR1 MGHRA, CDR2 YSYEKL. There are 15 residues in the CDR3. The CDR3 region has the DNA TGCGCCAGCAGCCAAGAAAGGGCAGGATCCTACGAGCAGTACGTC. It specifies CASSQERAGSYEQYV.

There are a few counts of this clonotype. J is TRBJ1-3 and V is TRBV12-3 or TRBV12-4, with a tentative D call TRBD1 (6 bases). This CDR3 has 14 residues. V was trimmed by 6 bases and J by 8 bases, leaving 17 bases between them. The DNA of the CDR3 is TGTGCCAGCAGCTTCGCAGGGGTCCGGGACACCATATATTTT. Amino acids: CASSFAGVRDTIYF.

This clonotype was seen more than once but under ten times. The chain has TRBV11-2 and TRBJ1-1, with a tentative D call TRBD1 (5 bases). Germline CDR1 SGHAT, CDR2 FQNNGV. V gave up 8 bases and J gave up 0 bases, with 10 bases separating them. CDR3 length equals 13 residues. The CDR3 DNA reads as TGTGCCAGCGGCGACAGTATGAACACTGAAGCTTTCTTT. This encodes CASGDSMNTEAFF.

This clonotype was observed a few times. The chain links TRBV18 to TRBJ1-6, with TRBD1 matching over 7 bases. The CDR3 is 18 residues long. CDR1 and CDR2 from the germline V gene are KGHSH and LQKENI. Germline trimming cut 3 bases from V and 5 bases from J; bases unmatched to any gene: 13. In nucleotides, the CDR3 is TGTGCCAGCTCACCGGGGTTAAACAGGGGATCTGATAATTCACCCCTCCACTTT. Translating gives CASSPGLNRGSDNSPLHF.

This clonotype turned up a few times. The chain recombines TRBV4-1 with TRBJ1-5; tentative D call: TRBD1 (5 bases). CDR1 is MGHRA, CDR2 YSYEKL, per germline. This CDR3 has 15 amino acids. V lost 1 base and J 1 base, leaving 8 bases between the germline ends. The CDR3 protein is CASSQVSGSNQPQHF. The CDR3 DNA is TGCGCCAGCAGCCAAGTGTCAGGGAGCAATCAGCCCCAGCATTTT.

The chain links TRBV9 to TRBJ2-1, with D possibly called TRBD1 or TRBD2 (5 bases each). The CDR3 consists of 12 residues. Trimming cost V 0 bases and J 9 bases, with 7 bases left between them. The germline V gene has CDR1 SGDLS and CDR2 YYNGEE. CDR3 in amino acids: CASSVGGVEQFF. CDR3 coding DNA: TGTGCCAGCAGCGTAGGAGGGGTTGAGCAGTTCTTC.

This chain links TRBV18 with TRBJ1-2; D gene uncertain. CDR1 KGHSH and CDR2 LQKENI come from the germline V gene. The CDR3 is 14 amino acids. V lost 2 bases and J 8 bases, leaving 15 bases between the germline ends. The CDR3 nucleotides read TGTGCCAGCTCACCAGAACAGCCTGGAGAGGGCTACACCTTC. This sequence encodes CASSPEQPGEGYTF.

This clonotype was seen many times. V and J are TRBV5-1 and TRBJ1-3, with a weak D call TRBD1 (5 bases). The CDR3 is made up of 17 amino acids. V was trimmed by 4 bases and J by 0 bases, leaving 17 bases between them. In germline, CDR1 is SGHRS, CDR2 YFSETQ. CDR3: CASSAGRQFFSGNTIYF. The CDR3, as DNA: TGCGCCAGCAGCGCTGGACGACAGTTCTTCTCTGGAAACACCATATATTTT.

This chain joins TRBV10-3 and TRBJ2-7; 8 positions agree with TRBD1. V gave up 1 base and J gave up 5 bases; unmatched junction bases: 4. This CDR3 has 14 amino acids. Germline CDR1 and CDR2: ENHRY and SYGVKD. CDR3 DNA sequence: TGTGCCATCAGTGAGTTGGGACAGGAAAACGAGCAGTACTTC. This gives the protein CAISELGQENEQYF.

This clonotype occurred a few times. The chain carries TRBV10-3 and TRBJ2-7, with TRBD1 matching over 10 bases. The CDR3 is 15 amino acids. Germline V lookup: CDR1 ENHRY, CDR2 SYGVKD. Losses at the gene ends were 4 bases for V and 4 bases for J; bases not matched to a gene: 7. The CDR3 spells CAISAEGQGTYEQYV. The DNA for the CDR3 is TGTGCCATCAGTGCAGAGGGACAGGGGACATACGAGCAGTACGTC.

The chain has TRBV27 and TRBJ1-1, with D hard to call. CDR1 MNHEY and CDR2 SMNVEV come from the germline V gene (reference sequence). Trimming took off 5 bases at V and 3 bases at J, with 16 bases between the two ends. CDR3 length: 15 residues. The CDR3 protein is CASSEWTPSYTEAFF. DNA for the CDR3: TGTGCCAGCAGTGAGTGGACCCCGAGCTACACTGAAGCTTTCTTT.

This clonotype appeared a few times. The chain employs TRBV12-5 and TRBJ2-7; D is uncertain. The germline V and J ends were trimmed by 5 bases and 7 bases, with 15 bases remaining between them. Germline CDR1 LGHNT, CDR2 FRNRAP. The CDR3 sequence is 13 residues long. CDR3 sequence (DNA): TGTGCTAGTGGTAGGTCAGACCTACGGGAGCAGTACTTC. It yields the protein CASGRSDLREQYF.

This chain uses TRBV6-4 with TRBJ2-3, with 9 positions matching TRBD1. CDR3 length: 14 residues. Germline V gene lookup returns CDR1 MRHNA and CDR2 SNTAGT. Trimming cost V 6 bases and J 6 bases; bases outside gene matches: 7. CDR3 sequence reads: CASSRTGESDTQYF. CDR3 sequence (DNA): TGTGCCAGCAGCCGGACAGGGGAATCGGATACGCAGTATTTT.

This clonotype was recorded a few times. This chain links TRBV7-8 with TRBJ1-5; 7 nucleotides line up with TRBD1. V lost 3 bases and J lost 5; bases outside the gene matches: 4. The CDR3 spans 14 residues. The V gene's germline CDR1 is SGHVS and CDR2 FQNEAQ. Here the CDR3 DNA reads TGTGCCAGCAGCTTGACAGGGAGGTATCAGCCCCAGCATTTT. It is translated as CASSLTGRYQPQHF. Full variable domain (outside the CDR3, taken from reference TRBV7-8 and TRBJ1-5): GAGVSQSPRYKVAKRGQDVALRCDPISGHVSLFWYQQALGQGPEFLTYFQNEAQLDKSGLPSDRFFAERPEGSVSTLKIQRTQQEDSAVYLCASSLTGRYQPQHFGDGTRLSIL.

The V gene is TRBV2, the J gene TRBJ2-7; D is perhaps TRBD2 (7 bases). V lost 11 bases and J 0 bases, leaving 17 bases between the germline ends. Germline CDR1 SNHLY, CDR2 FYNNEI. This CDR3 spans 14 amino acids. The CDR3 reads CASRGAQISYEQYF. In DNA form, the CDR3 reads TGTGCCTCCCGGGGGGCGCAAATCTCCTACGAGCAGTACTTC.

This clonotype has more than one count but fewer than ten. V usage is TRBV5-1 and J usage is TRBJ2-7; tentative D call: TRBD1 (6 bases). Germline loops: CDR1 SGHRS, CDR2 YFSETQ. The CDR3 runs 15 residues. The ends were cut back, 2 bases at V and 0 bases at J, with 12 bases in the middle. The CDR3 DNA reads TGCGCCAGCAGCTTCGGACAGTCCTACTCCTACGAGCAGTACTTC. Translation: CASSFGQSYSYEQYF.

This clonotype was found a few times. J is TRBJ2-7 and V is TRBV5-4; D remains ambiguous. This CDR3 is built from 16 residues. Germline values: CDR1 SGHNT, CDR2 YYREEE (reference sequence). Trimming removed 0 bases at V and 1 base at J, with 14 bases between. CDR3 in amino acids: CASSLDLAGASYEQYF. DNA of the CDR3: TGTGCCAGCAGCTTGGATCTGGCAGGAGCTTCCTACGAGCAGTACTTC.

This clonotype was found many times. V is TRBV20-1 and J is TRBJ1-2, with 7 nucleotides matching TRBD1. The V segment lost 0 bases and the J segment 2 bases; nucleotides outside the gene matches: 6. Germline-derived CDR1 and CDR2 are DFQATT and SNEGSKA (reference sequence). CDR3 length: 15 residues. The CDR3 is CSARDSAQGNYGYTF. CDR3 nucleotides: TGCAGTGCTAGAGATTCGGCACAGGGGAACTATGGCTACACCTTC.

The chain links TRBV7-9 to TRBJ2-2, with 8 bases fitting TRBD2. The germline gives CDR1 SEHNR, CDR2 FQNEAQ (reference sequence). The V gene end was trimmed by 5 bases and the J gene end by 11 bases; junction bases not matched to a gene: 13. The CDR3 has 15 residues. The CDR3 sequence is CASSETSATPPELFF. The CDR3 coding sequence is TGTGCCAGCAGCGAGACTAGCGCCACGCCTCCAGAGCTGTTTTTT.

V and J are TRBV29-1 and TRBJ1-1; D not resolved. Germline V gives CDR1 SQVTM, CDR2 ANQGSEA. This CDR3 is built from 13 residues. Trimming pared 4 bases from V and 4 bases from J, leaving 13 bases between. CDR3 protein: CSVGEASGTEAFF. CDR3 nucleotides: TGCAGCGTTGGGGAGGCGTCAGGCACTGAAGCTTTCTTT.